These T cell receptor beta chains were read from a single sample in a study of blood T cell repertoires in COVID-19. Only in-frame clones appear in the TCRdb table, and some are missing; sequencing was by immunoSEQ multiplex PCR. The sample has fewer than 400,000 clones, about 91% seen once. Input material: PBMCs or T cells enriched from blood (not recorded which). These TCRs come from a woman aged 18 to 35 who had recovered from COVID-19. CDR3s include the opening cysteine and the closing phenylalanine or tryptophan. D genes are given only for firm matches. Some rows mark clone size as missing; the rest say once, few, many or name a class of expanded clone.

TRBV12-3/TRBV12-4,13,.,TRBJ2-7,.,CASSLRILTEQYF,TGTGCCAGCAGTTTGAGAATATTAACCGAGCAGTACTTC
TRBV2,14,TRBD1,TRBJ2-7,.,CASTRDRGDYEQYF,TGTGCCAGCACCCGGGACAGGGGGGACTACGAGCAGTACTTC
TRBV7-2,18,TRBD2,TRBJ2-3,.,CASSRGLAGPSSTDTQYF,TGTGCCAGCAGCCGGGGGCTAGCGGGCCCTTCTAGCACAGATACGCAGTATTTT
TRBV4-3,16,TRBD2,TRBJ2-7,.,CASSPSTSGGNYEQYF,TGCGCCAGCAGTCCTTCGACTAGCGGGGGCAACTACGAGCAGTACTTC
TRBV7-3,11,TRBD1,TRBJ2-7,.,CASSSGGEQYF,TGTGCCAGCAGCTCAGGGGGCGAGCAGTACTTC
TRBV7-8,15,TRBD2,TRBJ2-5,.,CASSATLGGVETQYF,TGTGCCAGCAGCGCAACTCTGGGAGGGGTCGAGACCCAGTACTTC
TRBV6-5,13,.,TRBJ1-1,.,CASTLLGNSEAFF,TGTGCCAGCACCCTTCTCGGTAATTCTGAAGCTTTCTTT
TRBV6-5,13,.,TRBJ2-1,.,CASKPDSYNEQFF,TGTGCCAGCAAGCCCGACAGCTACAATGAGCAGTTCTTC
TRBV28,12,.,TRBJ2-7,.,CASGTTTYEQYF,TGTGCCAGCGGGACAACAACCTACGAGCAGTACTTC
TRBV5-4,16,.,TRBJ2-1,.,CASSLAGGGSYNEQFF,TGTGCCAGCAGCTTAGCGGGCGGAGGCTCCTACAATGAGCAGTTCTTC
TRBV30,16,.,TRBJ1-3,.,CAWSVILRGAGNTIYF,TGTGCCTGGAGTGTCATTCTAAGGGGCGCTGGAAACACCATATATTTT
TRBV5-4,15,TRBD2,TRBJ2-1,.,CASRPGTSVYNEQFF,TGTGCCAGCAGACCCGGGACTAGCGTTTACAATGAGCAGTTCTTC
TRBV30,11,.,TRBJ2-7,.,CAWRLGAEQYF,TGTGCCTGGAGGTTGGGAGCCGAGCAGTACTTC
TRBV5-1,13,.,TRBJ1-4,.,CASSRELNEKLFF,TGCGCCAGCAGCCGGGAGTTAAATGAAAAACTGTTTTTT
TRBV5-1,15,TRBD1,TRBJ1-3,.,CASRITGGDGNTIYF,TGCGCCAGCAGGATAACAGGGGGCGACGGAAACACCATATATTTT
TRBV7-9,15,.,TRBJ1-2,.,CASRTGGGRNYGYTF,TGTGCCAGCAGGACCGGCGGCGGGCGAAACTATGGCTACACCTTC
TRBV5-6,16,TRBD2,TRBJ2-7,.,CASSRPSGRPSYEQYF,TGTGCCAGCAGTCGGCCTAGCGGGAGGCCCTCCTACGAGCAGTACTTC
TRBV7-9,14,.,TRBJ2-5,.,CASSAYRNQETQYF,TGTGCCAGCAGCGCCTACAGGAACCAAGAGACCCAGTACTTC
TRBV7-9,15,.,TRBJ1-2,.,CASSKRQETNYGYTF,TGTGCCAGCAGTAAGAGACAGGAAACTAACTATGGCTACACCTTC
TRBV9,14,.,TRBJ2-3,.,CASSVSRPTDTQYF,TGTGCCAGCAGCGTATCCCGTCCCACAGATACGCAGTATTTT
TRBV29-1,12,TRBD1,TRBJ1-2,few,CSVRQGDYGYTF,TGCAGCGTTCGACAGGGGGACTATGGCTACACCTTC
TRBV27,15,.,TRBJ1-2,.,CASSLHRETLYGYTF,TGTGCCAGCAGCCTCCACAGGGAAACACTTTATGGCTACACCTTC
TRBV7-9,15,.,TRBJ2-1,.,CASSLAGGPYNEQFF,TGTGCCAGCAGCTTAGCGGGAGGCCCCTACAATGAGCAGTTCTTC
TRBV4-2,13,.,TRBJ1-5,.,CASSGTRNQPQHF,TGTGCCAGCAGCGGCACCAGAAATCAGCCCCAGCATTTT
TRBV29-1,12,.,TRBJ1-2,.,CSALDISENYTF,TGCAGCGCTCTGGACATATCGGAGAACTACACCTTC
TRBV19,16,TRBD2,TRBJ2-2,.,CASGAQAGGLTGELFF,TGTGCCAGTGGGGCCCAAGCGGGAGGGCTTACCGGGGAGCTGTTTTTT
TRBV18,14,.,TRBJ2-7,.,CASSPIGVALGQYF,TGTGCCAGCTCACCAATAGGGGTCGCCTTAGGGCAGTACTTC
TRBV7-9,14,.,TRBJ1-2,.,CASSRITGTYGYTF,TGTGCCAGCAGCCGCATTACAGGGACCTATGGCTACACCTTC
TRBV10-3,15,TRBD2,TRBJ2-7,.,CAISRSGGASYEQYF,TGTGCCATCAGCAGGAGCGGGGGGGCCTCCTACGAGCAGTACTTC
TRBV7-9,13,.,TRBJ2-7,.,CASSLAGGDEQYF,TGTGCCAGCAGCTTAGCAGGAGGGGACGAGCAGTACTTC
TRBV6-5,13,.,TRBJ1-4,.,CASSWSVNEKLFF,TGTGCCAGCAGTTGGAGCGTAAATGAAAAACTGTTTTTT
TRBV24-1,16,TRBD2,TRBJ2-1,.,CATSDPGLTTYNEQFF,TGTGCCACCAGTGACCCGGGACTAACCACTTACAATGAGCAGTTCTTC
TRBV5-6,14,TRBD2,TRBJ2-7,.,CASEIAGVVYEQYF,TGTGCCAGCGAGATAGCGGGAGTAGTGTACGAGCAGTACTTC
TRBV10-3,15,.,TRBJ2-7,.,CAISEPPDSAYEQYF,TGTGCCATCAGTGAGCCGCCTGATAGCGCCTACGAGCAGTACTTC
TRBV10-1,17,.,TRBJ2-4,.,CASSVGAPSQAKNIQYF,TGCGCCAGCTCCGTGGGGGCGCCGAGTCAGGCCAAAAACATTCAGTACTTC
TRBV15,17,TRBD1,TRBJ1-5,.,CATSRELLDRDNQPQHF,TGTGCCACCAGCAGAGAATTACTTGACAGGGACAATCAGCCCCAGCATTTT
TRBV6-2/TRBV6-3,15,TRBD2,TRBJ2-1,.,CASSPSSGRFHEQFF,TGTGCCAGCAGTCCCTCTAGCGGGAGGTTCCATGAGCAGTTCTTC
TRBV3-1/TRBV3-2,13,.,TRBJ2-1,many,CASSRRLDNEQFF,TGTGCCAGCAGCCGGAGACTAGACAATGAGCAGTTCTTC
TRBV19,14,TRBD2,TRBJ2-3,.,CARIWREGTDTQYF,TGTGCCAGGATCTGGCGGGAGGGCACAGATACGCAGTATTTT
TRBV7-2,16,.,TRBJ2-5,.,CASSLVLGAYGETQYF,TGTGCCAGCAGCTTAGTGTTGGGGGCCTATGGAGAGACCCAGTACTTC
TRBV6-5,14,.,TRBJ1-1,.,CASILDRGRTEAFF,.
TRBV14,13,.,TRBJ2-7,.,CASSQGQGYEQYF,TGTGCCAGCAGCCAAGGCCAGGGATACGAGCAGTACTTC
TRBV11-3,16,TRBD2,TRBJ2-2,once,CASSSRTSGSTGELFF,TGTGCCAGCAGCTCCCGGACTAGCGGGTCCACCGGGGAGCTGTTTTTT
TRBV7-9,13,TRBD1,TRBJ1-1,.,CASTPSGTGLAFF,TGTGCCAGCACCCCTTCCGGGACAGGGCTAGCTTTCTTT
TRBV11-3,14,TRBD1,TRBJ2-7,.,CASSSRDSAGEQYF,TGTGCCAGCAGCTCCCGGGACAGCGCCGGCGAGCAGTACTTC
TRBV28,14,.,TRBJ1-4,.,CASSLYATKEKLFF,TGTGCCAGCAGTTTATACGCCACTAAAGAAAAACTGTTTTTT
TRBV5-5,16,TRBD2,TRBJ2-7,.,CASSSSAAGVTYEQYF,TGTGCCAGCAGTTCCTCAGCAGCGGGGGTCACCTACGAGCAGTACTTC